The entry below gives a single T cell receptor beta chain sequence along with its context. Original handling: Amplification of reference gene primers was used by the study to estimate nucleated cell counts. The protocol was immunoSEQ multiplex PCR, while the TCRdb copy is restricted to in-frame clones and leaves out a portion. V and J calls and clone size are those listed in that table; D and trimming were worked out from the DNA. The table shows 70,000 to 95,000 clones, with around 89% occurring only once. This entry comes from a study of blood T cell repertoires in COVID-19. The V segment lost 4 bases and the J segment 7 bases; nucleotides outside the gene matches: 3. Germline V gene data show CDR1 as MGHRA and CDR2 as YSYEKL. The CDR3 length is 13 residues.

The receptor was isolated from a man in his forties or fifties with COVID-19, enrolled during active disease. This chain joins TRBV4-1 and TRBJ1-5, with 8 positions matching TRBD1. Sequencing used peripheral blood. CDR3 protein: CASSLDRGQPQHF. DNA of the CDR3: TGCGCCAGCAGCCTCGACAGGGGACAGCCCCAGCATTTT.